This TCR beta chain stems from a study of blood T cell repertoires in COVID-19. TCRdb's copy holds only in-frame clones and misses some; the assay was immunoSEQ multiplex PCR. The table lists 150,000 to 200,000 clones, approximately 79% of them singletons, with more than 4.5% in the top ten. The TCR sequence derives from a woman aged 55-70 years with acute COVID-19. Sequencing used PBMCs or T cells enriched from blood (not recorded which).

The CDR3 nucleotides are TGCGCCAGCAGCCAGGCTCAGACATTACCCTACGAGCAGTACTTC. It codes for CASSQAQTLPYEQYF. This chain joins TRBV4-1 and TRBJ2-7; D gene unclear. The CDR3 length is 15 residues. The germline V gene encodes CDR1 MGHRA and CDR2 YSYEKL. V was cut by 3 bases and J by 2 bases, with 14 bases left in between.